Below are 3 T cell receptor beta chains sequenced from a single sample in a study of shared clonotypes between healthy human individuals. The data were produced by immunoSEQ multiplex PCR, yet TCRdb's version contains in-frame clones alone and is incomplete. The data show a few million clones, with 85% to 95% seen just once and 0.3% to 0.4% held by the top ten. Sequencing input: naive CD4+ T cells from PBMCs. The subset is: CD45RA+ positively selected. The receptors here all came from a man between 18 and 35 years old in good health. Some clones in this sample may be carry-over from other donors' samples.

With respect to this clone: Within the sample, other DNA sequences also encode this same CDR3. CDR3 in DNA: TGTGCCAGTAGTATAGTTAGGGATCAGCCCCAGCATTTT. This sequence encodes CASSIVRDQPQHF. The V gene is TRBV19, the J gene TRBJ1-5, with D unresolved. This CDR3 has 13 amino acids. Germline values: CDR1 LNHDA, CDR2 SQIVND (reference sequence). V shed 1 base and J shed 5 bases, with 6 bases lying between them.

The CDR3 DNA reads TGTGCCGCCTCGGGGGGTTGGAACACTGAAGCTTTCTTT. Encoded protein: CAASGGWNTEAFF. This chain connects TRBV19 to TRBJ1-1; D might be TRBD1 (5 bases). Deletions cut 11 bases from V and 1 base from J, with 14 bases between. In germline, CDR1 is LNHDA, CDR2 SQIVND (reference sequence). The CDR3 spans 13 residues.

A single count supports this clone. This chain links TRBV14 with TRBJ2-3, with D unresolved. Germline V lookup: CDR1 SGHDN, CDR2 FVKESK. This CDR3 region has 12 residues. V was cut by 1 base and J by 9 bases, with 8 bases left in between. The CDR3 loop reads CASSQGGVTQYF. CDR3 sequence (DNA): TGTGCCAGCAGCCAAGGGGGTGTAACGCAGTATTTT. The variable domain in full, completed from reference TRBV14 and TRBJ2-3, reads EAGVTQFPSHSVIEKGQTVTLRCDPISGHDNLYWYRRVMGKEIKFLLHFVKESKQDESGMPNNRFLAERTGGTYSTLKVQPAELEDSGVYFCASSQGGVTQYFGPGTRLTVL.